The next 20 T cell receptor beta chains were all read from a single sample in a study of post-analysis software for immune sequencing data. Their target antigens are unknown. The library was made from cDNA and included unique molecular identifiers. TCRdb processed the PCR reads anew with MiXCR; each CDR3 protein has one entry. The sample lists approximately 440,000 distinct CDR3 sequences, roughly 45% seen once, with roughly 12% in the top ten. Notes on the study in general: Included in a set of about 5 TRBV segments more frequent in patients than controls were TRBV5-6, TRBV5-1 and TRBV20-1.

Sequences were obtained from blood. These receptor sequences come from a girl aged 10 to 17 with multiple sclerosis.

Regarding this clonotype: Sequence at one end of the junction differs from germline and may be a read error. The CDR3 bases are TGTGCCAGCACCCGGCGGCAGCTAAATGAAAGACTGTTTTTT. Its protein is CASTRRQLNERLFF. The gene calls are TRBV12-3 or TRBV12-4 and TRBJ1-4; D is unresolved. This CDR3 contains 14 residues.

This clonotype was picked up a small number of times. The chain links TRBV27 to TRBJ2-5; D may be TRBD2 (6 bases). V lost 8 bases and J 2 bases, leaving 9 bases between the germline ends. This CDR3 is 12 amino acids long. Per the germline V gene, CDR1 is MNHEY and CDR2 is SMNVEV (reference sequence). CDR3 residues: CASGGRQETQYF. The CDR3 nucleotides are TGTGCCAGCGGGGGGAGGCAAGAGACCCAGTACTTC.

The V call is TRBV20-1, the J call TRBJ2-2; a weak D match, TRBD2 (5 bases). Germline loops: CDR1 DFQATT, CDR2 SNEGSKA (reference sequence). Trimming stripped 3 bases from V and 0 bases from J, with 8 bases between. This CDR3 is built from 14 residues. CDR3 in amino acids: CSASEGANTGELFF. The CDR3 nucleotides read TGCAGTGCTAGCGAGGGCGCGAACACCGGGGAGCTGTTTTTT.

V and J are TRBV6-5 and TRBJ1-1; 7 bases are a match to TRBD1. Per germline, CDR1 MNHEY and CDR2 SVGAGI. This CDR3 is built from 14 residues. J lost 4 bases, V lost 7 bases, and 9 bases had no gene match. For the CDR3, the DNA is TGTGCCAGCAATAGGCGGCCAGGGGGCACTGAAGCTTTCTTT. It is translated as CASNRRPGGTEAFF.

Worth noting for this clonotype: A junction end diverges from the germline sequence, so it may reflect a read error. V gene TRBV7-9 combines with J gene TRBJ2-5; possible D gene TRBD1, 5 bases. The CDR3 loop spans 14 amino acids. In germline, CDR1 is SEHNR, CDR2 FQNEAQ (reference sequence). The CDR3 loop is CASSPTAYQEIQYF. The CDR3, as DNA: TGTGCCAGCAGCCCGACAGCGTACCAAGAGATCCAGTACTTC.

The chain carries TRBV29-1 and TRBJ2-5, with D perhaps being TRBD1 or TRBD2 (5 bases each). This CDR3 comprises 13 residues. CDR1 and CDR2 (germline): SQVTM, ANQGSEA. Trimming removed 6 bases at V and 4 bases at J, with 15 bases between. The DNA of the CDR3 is TGCAGCGTGGGACCAGGAACGGGAGAGACCCAGTACTTC. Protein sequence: CSVGPGTGETQYF.

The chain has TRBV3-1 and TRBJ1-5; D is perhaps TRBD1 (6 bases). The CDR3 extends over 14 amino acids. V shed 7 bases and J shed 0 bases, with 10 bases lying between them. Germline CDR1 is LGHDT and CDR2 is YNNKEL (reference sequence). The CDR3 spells CASTNRDSNQPQHF. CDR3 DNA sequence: TGTGCCAGCACCAACAGGGATAGCAATCAGCCCCAGCATTTT.

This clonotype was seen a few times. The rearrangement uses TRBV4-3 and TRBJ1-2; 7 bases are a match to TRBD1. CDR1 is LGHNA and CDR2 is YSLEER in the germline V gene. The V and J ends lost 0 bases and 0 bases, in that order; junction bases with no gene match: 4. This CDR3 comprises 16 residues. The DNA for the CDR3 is TGCGCCAGCAGCCAAGACCGACAGGGCCCTAACTATGGCTACACCTTC. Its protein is CASSQDRQGPNYGYTF.

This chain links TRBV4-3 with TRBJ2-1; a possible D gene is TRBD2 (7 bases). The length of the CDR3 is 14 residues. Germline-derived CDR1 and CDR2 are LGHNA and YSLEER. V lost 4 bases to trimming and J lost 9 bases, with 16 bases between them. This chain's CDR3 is CASSPRVGGGEQFF. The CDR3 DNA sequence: TGCGCCAGCAGCCCGCGAGTAGGGGGGGGTGAGCAGTTCTTC.

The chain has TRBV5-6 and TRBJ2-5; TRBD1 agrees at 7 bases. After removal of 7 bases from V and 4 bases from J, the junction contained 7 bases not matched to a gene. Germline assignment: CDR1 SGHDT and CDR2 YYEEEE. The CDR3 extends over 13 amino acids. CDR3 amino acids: CASRNRGPETQYF. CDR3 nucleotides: TGTGCCAGCCGAAACAGGGGTCCAGAGACCCAGTACTTC.

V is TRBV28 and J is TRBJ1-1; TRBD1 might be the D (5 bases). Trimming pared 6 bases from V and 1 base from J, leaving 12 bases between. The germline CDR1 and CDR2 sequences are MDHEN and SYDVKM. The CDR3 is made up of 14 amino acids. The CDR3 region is CASRRGGGNTEAFF. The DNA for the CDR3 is TGTGCCAGCAGGCGAGGTGGGGGGAACACTGAAGCTTTCTTT.

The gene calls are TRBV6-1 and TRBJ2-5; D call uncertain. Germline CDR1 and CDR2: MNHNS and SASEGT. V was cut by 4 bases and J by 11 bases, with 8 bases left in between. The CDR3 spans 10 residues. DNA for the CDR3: TGTGCCAGCAGTGTCAGAGAGCAGTACTTC. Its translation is CASSVREQYF.

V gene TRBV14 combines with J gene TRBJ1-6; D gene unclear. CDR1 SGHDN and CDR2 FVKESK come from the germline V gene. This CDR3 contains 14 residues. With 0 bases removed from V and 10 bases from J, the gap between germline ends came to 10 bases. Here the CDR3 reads CASSQDRGNSPLHF. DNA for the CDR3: TGTGCCAGCAGCCAAGACCGGGGTAACTCACCCCTCCACTTT.

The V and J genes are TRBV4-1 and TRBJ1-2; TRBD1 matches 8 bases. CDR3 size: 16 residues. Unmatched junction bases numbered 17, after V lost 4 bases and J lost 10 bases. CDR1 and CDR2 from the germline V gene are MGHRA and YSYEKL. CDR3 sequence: CASSRGEETGDKDYTF. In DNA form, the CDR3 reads TGCGCCAGCAGCCGTGGGGAGGAGACAGGGGATAAGGACTACACCTTC.

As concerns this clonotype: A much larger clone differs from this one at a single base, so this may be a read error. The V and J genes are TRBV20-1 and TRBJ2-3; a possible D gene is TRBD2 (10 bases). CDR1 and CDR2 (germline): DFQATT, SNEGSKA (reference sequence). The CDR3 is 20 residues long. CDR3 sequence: CSAGDPGTGITSGATDAQYF. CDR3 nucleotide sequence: TGCAGTGCTGGAGATCCCGGGACAGGGATAACTAGCGGGGCCACAGATGCGCAGTATTTT.

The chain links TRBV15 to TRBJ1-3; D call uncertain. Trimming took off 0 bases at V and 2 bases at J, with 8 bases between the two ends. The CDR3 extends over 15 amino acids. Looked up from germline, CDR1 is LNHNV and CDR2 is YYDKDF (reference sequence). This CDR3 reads CATSRDSATGNTIYF. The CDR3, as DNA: TGTGCCACCAGCAGAGATTCGGCAACTGGAAACACCATATATTTT.

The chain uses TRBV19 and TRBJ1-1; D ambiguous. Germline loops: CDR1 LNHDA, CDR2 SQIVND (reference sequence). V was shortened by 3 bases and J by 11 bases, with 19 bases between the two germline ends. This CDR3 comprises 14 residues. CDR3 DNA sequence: TGTGCCAGTAGTATTGGAGGATCCGGGAGTTGGGCTTTCTTT. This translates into CASSIGGSGSWAFF.

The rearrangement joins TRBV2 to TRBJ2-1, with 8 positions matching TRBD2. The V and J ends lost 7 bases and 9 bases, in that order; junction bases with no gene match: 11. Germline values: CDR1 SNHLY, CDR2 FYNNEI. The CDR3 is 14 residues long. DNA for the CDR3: TGTGCCAGCACTGCGGCCGGGGGGGATGGTGAGCAGTTCTTC. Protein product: CASTAAGGDGEQFF. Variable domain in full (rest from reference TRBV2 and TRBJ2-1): EPEVTQTPSHQVTQMGQEVILRCVPISNHLYFYWYRQILGQKVEFLVSFYNNEISEKSEIFDDQFSVERPDGSNFTLKIRSTKLEDSAMYFCASTAAGGDGEQFFGPGTRLTVL.

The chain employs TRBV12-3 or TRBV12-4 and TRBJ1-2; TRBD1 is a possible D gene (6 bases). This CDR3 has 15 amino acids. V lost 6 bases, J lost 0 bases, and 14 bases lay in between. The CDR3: CASSRTAGANYGYTF. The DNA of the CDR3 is TGTGCCAGCAGCCGGACAGCTGGAGCTAACTATGGCTACACCTTC.

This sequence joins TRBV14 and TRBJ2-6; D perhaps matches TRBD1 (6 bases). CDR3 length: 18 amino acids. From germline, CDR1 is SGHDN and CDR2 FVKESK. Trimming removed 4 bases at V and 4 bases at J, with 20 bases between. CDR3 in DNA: TGTGCCAGCAGCCCCGTAGGACGAGGGGGTTTCGGGGCCAACGTCCTGACTTTC. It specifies CASSPVGRGGFGANVLTF. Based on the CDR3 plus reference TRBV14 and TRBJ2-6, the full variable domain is EAGVTQFPSHSVIEKGQTVTLRCDPISGHDNLYWYRRVMGKEIKFLLHFVKESKQDESGMPNNRFLAERTGGTYSTLKVQPAELEDSGVYFCASSPVGRGGFGANVLTFGAGSRLTVL.